One sample yielded the 28 T cell receptor beta chains listed below, sequenced in a study of beta chain features in type 1 diabetes. Findings and limits, study-wide: Researchers report that Type 1 diabetes patients had moderately but significantly shorter TCRB CDR3s across all four CD4+ subsets.

No antigen has been identified for these receptors. Expressed TCRB transcripts were sequenced, since all the RNA that had been isolated was reverse transcribed. The assay was immunoSEQ multiplex PCR, and TCRdb's table has in-frame clones only and misses some. The sample gives around 160,000 clones, around 8.6% of which show up once; approximately 0.54% is in the top ten. What was sequenced was central memory CD4+ T cells from blood. All receptors derive from a woman aged 18-35 years with type 1 diabetes.

The chain recombines TRBV5-1 with TRBJ2-3, with 8 bases fitting TRBD2. CDR3 length: 16 residues. Germline trimming cut 0 bases from V and 6 bases from J; bases unmatched to any gene: 9. Looked up from germline, CDR1 is SGHRS and CDR2 is YFSETQ. CDR3 sequence (DNA): TGCGCCAGCAGCTTGGAGGTTGCGGGGGGCAGCGATACGCAGTATTTT. Its translation: CASSLEVAGGSDTQYF.

This clone was detected a few times. The junction departs from germline at one end; a sequencing error may be responsible. V is TRBV5-4 and J is TRBJ2-1, with D maybe TRBD1 (6 bases). The germline CDR1 and CDR2 sequences are SGHNT and YYREEE (reference sequence). This CDR3 is built from 13 residues. CDR3 nucleotides: TGCGCCAGCAGCCCGGCCACAGGGCTGGAGCAGTTCTTC. The encoded protein is CASSPATGLEQFF.

Only a few counts were recorded for this clone. The chain links TRBV11-2 to TRBJ1-1; unclear D gene. Looked up from germline, CDR1 is SGHAT and CDR2 is FQNNGV. V was pared by 2 bases and J by 5 bases, with 9 bases between. This CDR3 is 13 amino acids long. In DNA form, the CDR3 reads TGTGCCAGCAGCTTAATTTTACGGACTGAAGCTTTCTTT. It encodes CASSLILRTEAFF.

This chain uses TRBV11-2 with TRBJ2-1; D perhaps matches TRBD1 (6 bases). This CDR3 spans 13 amino acids. Trimming stripped 0 bases from V and 11 bases from J, with 11 bases between. Per germline, CDR1 SGHAT and CDR2 FQNNGV. CDR3 sequence: CASSLDHQGKQFF. CDR3 sequence (DNA): TGTGCCAGCAGCTTAGATCACCAGGGGAAGCAGTTCTTC.

The chain is built from TRBV6-5 and TRBJ2-1, with D possibly matching TRBD2 (6 bases). This CDR3 contains 14 residues. Between the trimmed V and J ends, which lost 9 bases and 4 bases, there was a span of 16 bases. In germline, CDR1 is MNHEY, CDR2 SVGAGI. This CDR3 reads CASARGGGYNEQFF. The CDR3 coding sequence is TGTGCCAGTGCCCGGGGAGGCGGGTACAATGAGCAGTTCTTC.

The chain uses TRBV7-8 and TRBJ2-5; D is unclear. The V end lost 4 bases, the J end lost 13 bases, and 19 bases lay between the germline ends. This CDR3 is 13 amino acids long. From germline, CDR1 is SGHVS and CDR2 FQNEAQ. The CDR3 spells CASSSAPRYERYF. The DNA for the CDR3 is TGTGCCAGCAGCTCTGCCCCCCGCTACGAGCGGTACTTC. Variable domain in full (rest from reference TRBV7-8 and TRBJ2-5): GAGVSQSPRYKVAKRGQDVALRCDPISGHVSLFWYQQALGQGPEFLTYFQNEAQLDKSGLPSDRFFAERPEGSVSTLKIQRTQQEDSAVYLCASSSAPRYERYFGPGTRLLVL.

This clone came up a few times. V gene TRBV6-1 combines with J gene TRBJ2-5, with D tentatively TRBD2 (7 bases). Germline CDR1 reads MNHNS; CDR2 reads SASEGT. V was pared by 4 bases and J by 5 bases, with 17 bases between. This CDR3 has 15 amino acids. CDR3 protein: CASSAPGGRSETQYF. DNA for the CDR3: TGTGCCAGCAGTGCCCCCGGGGGGCGATCGGAGACCCAGTACTTC.

A few counts support this clone. The chain has TRBV29-1 and TRBJ2-1, with 14 bases aligning to TRBD2. The CDR3 has 17 amino acids. V trimming: 6 bases; J trimming: 2 bases; junction bases outside the gene matches: 9. Germline V gives CDR1 SQVTM, CDR2 ANQGSEA. The CDR3 sequence is CSVDRLAGGGTYNEQFF. In DNA form, the CDR3 reads TGCAGCGTGGATAGACTAGCGGGAGGGGGTACCTACAATGAGCAGTTCTTC.

The chain links TRBV18 to TRBJ1-1, with 12 positions matching TRBD1. Germline loops: CDR1 KGHSH, CDR2 LQKENI. J was trimmed by 8 bases and V by 5 bases; bases with no gene match: 6. CDR3 size: 14 residues. CDR3 nucleotides: TGTGCCAGCTCAGCGGGACAGGGGGCAGTGGAAGCTTTCTTT. Translating gives CASSAGQGAVEAFF. Together with reference TRBV18 and TRBJ1-1, the CDR3 gives the full variable domain: NAGVMQNPRHLVRRRGQEARLRCSPMKGHSHVYWYRQLPEEGLKFMVYLQKENIIDESGMPKERFSAEFPKEGPSILRIQQVVRGDSAAYFCASSAGQGAVEAFFGQGTRLTVV.

This clone was recorded a few times. This chain connects TRBV30 to TRBJ1-2; 9 bases match TRBD1. Germline V gives CDR1 GTSNPN, CDR2 SVGIG (reference sequence). Unmatched junction bases numbered 8, after V lost 4 bases and J lost 8 bases. The CDR3 runs to 13 residues. Written as DNA, the CDR3 is TGTGCCTGGAACAGGGGGCGAATTGACGGCTACACCTTC. It specifies CAWNRGRIDGYTF. Supplemented by reference TRBV30 and TRBJ1-2, the full variable domain reads SQTIHQWPATLVQPVGSPLSLECTVEGTSNPNLYWYRQAAGRGLQLLFYSVGIGQISSEVPQNLSASRPQDRQFILSSKKLLLSDSGFYLCAWNRGRIDGYTFGSGTRLTVV.

Turning to this clone: Distinct nucleotide sequences in the sample also encode this CDR3. The rearrangement joins TRBV19 to TRBJ2-6; 10 nucleotides agree with TRBD1. The CDR3 sequence is 17 residues long. The V and J ends lost 5 bases and 1 base, in that order; junction bases with no gene match: 5. Germline assignment: CDR1 LNHDA and CDR2 SQIVND (reference sequence). The CDR3 coding sequence is TGTGCCAGTAGTCGACAGGGGGCGCGGTCTGGGGCCAACGTCCTGACTTTC. Protein product: CASSRQGARSGANVLTF.

This clone was counted between two and nine times. The chain joins TRBV6-8 to TRBJ2-1; 14 nucleotides align to TRBD2. Germline values: CDR1 MNHGY, CDR2 SAAAGT. Losses at the gene ends were 0 bases for V and 1 base for J; bases not matched to a gene: 11. The CDR3 is made up of 21 amino acids. CDR3 in DNA: TGTGCCAGCAGTTACTCGATCGGGGGACTAGCGGGAGAAGAGTCCTACAATGAGCAGTTCTTC. It yields the protein CASSYSIGGLAGEESYNEQFF.

This clone was observed a few times. The CDR3 loop is CAISAYRTGTVDEQFF. In DNA form, the CDR3 reads TGTGCCATCAGCGCATATAGGACAGGGACGGTGGATGAGCAGTTCTTC. The chain joins TRBV10-3 to TRBJ2-1; 8 nucleotides match TRBD1. The J segment lost 8 bases and the V segment lost 6 bases, leaving 15 bases of the junction unmatched. Germline V CDR1 and CDR2: ENHRY, SYGVKD. The CDR3 spans 16 residues.

The rearrangement joins TRBV7-2 to TRBJ2-5; possible D gene TRBD2, 6 bases. This CDR3 comprises 15 residues. Germline CDR1 reads SGHTA; CDR2 reads FQGNSA. V lost 4 bases, J lost 4 bases, and 16 bases lay in between. In DNA, the CDR3 is TGTGCCAGCAGCTCCCAACCTCCTAGCGTAGAGACCCAGTACTTC. Its translation is CASSSQPPSVETQYF.

The chain couples TRBV5-1 to TRBJ2-5; the D is unclear. Per the germline V gene, CDR1 is SGHRS and CDR2 is YFSETQ. Between the trimmed V and J ends, which lost 5 bases and 0 bases, there was a span of 11 bases. The CDR3 sequence is 14 residues long. CDR3 in amino acids: CASSLTHDQETQYF. CDR3 DNA: TGCGCCAGCAGTCTCACACATGACCAAGAGACCCAGTACTTC.

The V call is TRBV6-5, the J call TRBJ1-2; D call uncertain. CDR1 and CDR2 from the germline V gene are MNHEY and SVGAGI. Trimming stripped 0 bases from V and 7 bases from J, with 9 bases between. The CDR3 extends over 13 amino acids. The CDR3 DNA sequence: TGTGCCAGCAGTTACTCCTACGGTACTGGCTACACCTTC. Translated, it gives CASSYSYGTGYTF.

A few counts support this clone. The V gene is TRBV28, the J gene TRBJ2-1; TRBD2 aligns across 13 bases. V dropped 4 bases and J dropped 10; count of bases not matched to a gene: 7. CDR1 and CDR2 (germline): MDHEN, SYDVKM. The CDR3 runs to 15 residues. CDR3 bases: TGTGCCAGCAGTTCCACCGGACTAGCGGGGGAAGAGCAGTTCTTC. Translating it yields CASSSTGLAGEEQFF.

The chain employs TRBV5-1 and TRBJ2-6, with TRBD1 identical over 8 bases. CDR3 length: 17 residues. Germline lookup yields CDR1 SGHRS and CDR2 YFSETQ. J gave up 0 bases and V 5 bases, and 7 bases lay outside the gene matches. CDR3 nucleotide sequence: TGCGCCAGCAGGGCCGGGACAGGAGACTCTGGGGCCAACGTCCTGACTTTC. Amino acids: CASRAGTGDSGANVLTF.

The chain couples TRBV11-2 to TRBJ2-1; 9 nucleotides line up with TRBD1. The CDR3 has 15 amino acids. From germline, CDR1 is SGHAT and CDR2 FQNNGV. The V and J ends lost 7 bases and 6 bases, in that order; junction bases with no gene match: 10. In DNA, the CDR3 is TGTGCCAGCATCCTCCGGGACAGGGTGACCAATGAGCAGTTCTTC. This translates into CASILRDRVTNEQFF.

This clone showed up just a few times. The V and J genes are TRBV6-5 and TRBJ1-5, with D perhaps TRBD1 (5 bases). Trimming removed 6 bases from V and 5 bases from J, with 11 bases in between. There are 13 residues in the CDR3. Germline V gene data show CDR1 as MNHEY and CDR2 as SVGAGI. CDR3 amino acids: CASRQGEYQPQHF. The CDR3 DNA reads TGTGCCAGCAGGCAGGGTGAATATCAGCCCCAGCATTTT.

V gene TRBV7-2 combines with J gene TRBJ2-5; 9 nucleotides agree with TRBD1. The DNA end is a closer match to TRBJ2-7, so the J assignment may be wrong. This CDR3 region has 13 residues. The germline gives CDR1 SGHTA, CDR2 FQGNSA. Here the CDR3 DNA reads TGTGCCAGCAGCTTCGGGACAGGGTACGAGCAGTACTTC. Translating it yields CASSFGTGYEQYF.

The V call is TRBV7-8, the J call TRBJ2-5; D unresolved. This CDR3 comprises 16 residues. Germline CDR1 and CDR2: SGHVS and FQNEAQ. V lost 5 bases and J lost 4, with 20 bases in between. In nucleotides, the CDR3 is TGTGCCAGCAGCGTAAACCGCAAGAGGAGTTTAGAGACCCAGTACTTC. Protein product: CASSVNRKRSLETQYF.

This clone was counted only a few times. The V call is TRBV2, the J call TRBJ1-5; 8 nucleotides match TRBD1. Germline loops: CDR1 SNHLY, CDR2 FYNNEI. The trim removed 8 bases at V and 3 bases at J, leaving 6 bases unmatched. This CDR3 comprises 14 residues. The CDR3: CASLPGQANQPQHF. The CDR3 nucleotides are TGTGCCAGCCTTCCGGGACAGGCCAATCAGCCCCAGCATTTT.

The gene calls are TRBV6-6 and TRBJ1-2, with a weak D call TRBD1 (6 bases). V was trimmed by 5 bases and J by 4 bases, leaving 14 bases between them. Germline CDR1 MNHNY, CDR2 SVGAGI (reference sequence). The CDR3 runs to 14 residues. In DNA, the CDR3 is TGTGCCAGCAGTCCGGATTCACAGGGCTATGGCTACACCTTC. Protein: CASSPDSQGYGYTF.

This clone was observed a handful of times. This chain links TRBV5-1 with TRBJ2-3; 7 bases align to TRBD1. Germline V CDR1 and CDR2: SGHRS, YFSETQ. Trimming at V came to 4 bases and at J to 0 bases, leaving 8 bases not matched to a gene. The CDR3 has 16 amino acids. The CDR3 DNA reads TGCGCCAGCAGCGCTGGACAGGTCACTAGCACAGATACGCAGTATTTT. Protein: CASSAGQVTSTDTQYF. The full variable domain, its missing parts supplied by reference TRBV5-1 and TRBJ2-3, is KAGVTQTPRYLIKTRGQQVTLSCSPISGHRSVSWYQQTPGQGLQFLFEYFSETQRNKGNFPGRFSGRQFSNSRSEMNVSTLELGDSALYLCASSAGQVTSTDTQYFGPGTRLTVL.

This chain uses TRBV2 with TRBJ2-5; 8 nucleotides agree with TRBD1. Trimming removed 8 bases from V and 3 bases from J; junction bases left unmatched: 8. This CDR3 contains 14 residues. Germline V lookup: CDR1 SNHLY, CDR2 FYNNEI. The CDR3 here is CASLRDRGKETQYF. The CDR3, as DNA: TGTGCCAGCCTGCGAGACAGGGGTAAAGAGACCCAGTACTTC.

The gene calls are TRBV10-3 and TRBJ2-7; D remains ambiguous. Germline values: CDR1 ENHRY, CDR2 SYGVKD. V was pared by 3 bases and J by 4 bases, with 4 bases between. This CDR3 is 11 amino acids long. The CDR3 protein is CAISDQYEQYF. For the CDR3, the DNA is TGTGCCATCAGTGACCAGTACGAGCAGTACTTC.

Many counts were recorded for this clone. V is TRBV7-2 and J is TRBJ1-5; 8 bases align to TRBD1. CDR1 SGHTA and CDR2 FQGNSA come from the germline V gene. J lost 3 bases, V lost 5 bases, and 3 bases had no gene match. This CDR3 is 14 amino acids long. DNA for the CDR3: TGTGCCAGCAGCCTGGGACAGGTCAATCAGCCCCAGCATTTT. It yields the protein CASSLGQVNQPQHF.